This is a list of T cell receptor beta chains from one sample in a study of cytomegalovirus exposure and HLA in healthy donors. Repertoires were generated with immunoSEQ multiplex PCR, while TCRdb's copy carries only in-frame clones and drops some. Here the sample spans 150,000 or so clones, roughly 77% being singletons. The sequencing input was PBMCs. The origin of the receptors is a man aged 30 to 45 in good health and CMV-seropositive. The CDR3 runs from the conserved cysteine through the conserved F or W. A D gene is named only where the DNA matches it firmly. Clone sizes are given selectively: once, few, many, or a class where the clone is expanded.

j_call clone_size d_call v_call cdr3_nt cdr3_aa
TRBJ1-6 . . TRBV28 TGTGCCAGCAGTTTACCCGACAGGACTAGTTCACCCCTCCACTTT CASSLPDRTSSPLHF
TRBJ1-5 . . TRBV28 TGTGCCAGCAGTTTAGGCAGGGATCGGCCCCAGCATTTT CASSLGRDRPQHF
TRBJ2-1 . TRBD2 TRBV6-5 TGTGCCAGCCTAGCGGGAGGAAACAATGAGCAGTTCTTC CASLAGGNNEQFF
TRBJ1-1 once . TRBV27 TGTGCCAGCAGTCCCCTCGCACAGAGGAACACTGAAGCTTTCTTT CASSPLAQRNTEAFF
TRBJ1-3 . . TRBV9 TGTGCCAGCAGCGTAGACGGGGGTACGAGCTCTGGAAACACCATATATTTT CASSVDGGTSSGNTIYF
TRBJ2-7 . TRBD1 TRBV15 TGTGCCACCAGCAGGCCGGGACAGGGTAACGAGCAGTACTTC CATSRPGQGNEQYF
TRBJ2-7 once TRBD1 TRBV19 TGTGCCAGTACTGTAGCAGGGGGATCCTACGAGCAGTACTTC CASTVAGGSYEQYF
TRBJ2-3 . TRBD1 TRBV10-1 TGCGCCAGCAGTGAGGGACAGGACACAGATACGCAGTATTTT CASSEGQDTDTQYF
TRBJ2-4 . . TRBV4-1 TGCGCCAGCAGCATAGGGGCCGAGGGGGACATTCAGTACTTC CASSIGAEGDIQYF
TRBJ1-5 . TRBD1 TRBV19 TGTGCCAGTAGTATTCCTTCGGGACAGGGGTTCCGGGGTGAGTATAGCAATCAGCCCCAGCATTTT CASSIPSGQGFRGEYSNQPQHF
TRBJ1-1 . . TRBV5-5 TGTGCCAGCAGCTTGGAGGGGGGGCTAACTGAAGCTTTCTTT CASSLEGGLTEAFF
TRBJ2-7 . TRBD1 TRBV5-6 TGTGCCAGCAGTTGGACAGGGGGCTGGGAGCGGTACTTC CASSWTGGWERYF
TRBJ2-1 . TRBD2 TRBV4-1 TGCGCCAGCAGGGGACTAGCGGGAGCAGATGAGCAGTTCTTC CASRGLAGADEQFF
TRBJ1-4 . . TRBV30 TGTGCCTTGGGTTTCGGGGCTAATGAAAAACTGTTTTTT CALGFGANEKLFF
TRBJ2-2 . . TRBV4-2 TGTGCCAGCAGCCAAGAAGGAGACACCGGGGAGCTGTTTTTT CASSQEGDTGELFF
TRBJ1-6 . . TRBV18 TGTGCCAGCTCCTCCGGGGGGGACGGCTCACCCCTCCACTTT CASSSGGDGSPLHF
TRBJ2-7 . TRBD1 TRBV10-3 TGTGCCATCAATGGACAGGAGCACTACGAGCAGTACTTC CAINGQEHYEQYF
TRBJ1-1 . TRBD1 TRBV6-6 TGTGCCAGCAGTGCGGGACAGCTAAACACTGAAGCTTTCTTT CASSAGQLNTEAFF
TRBJ2-7 . . TRBV6-1 TGTGCCAGCAGTGAACAAATGACTATCTTTTACTTC CASSEQMTIFYF
TRBJ2-6 . . TRBV5-1 TGCGCCAGCAGACCACGCGTGTCTGGGGCCAACGTCCTGACTTTC CASRPRVSGANVLTF